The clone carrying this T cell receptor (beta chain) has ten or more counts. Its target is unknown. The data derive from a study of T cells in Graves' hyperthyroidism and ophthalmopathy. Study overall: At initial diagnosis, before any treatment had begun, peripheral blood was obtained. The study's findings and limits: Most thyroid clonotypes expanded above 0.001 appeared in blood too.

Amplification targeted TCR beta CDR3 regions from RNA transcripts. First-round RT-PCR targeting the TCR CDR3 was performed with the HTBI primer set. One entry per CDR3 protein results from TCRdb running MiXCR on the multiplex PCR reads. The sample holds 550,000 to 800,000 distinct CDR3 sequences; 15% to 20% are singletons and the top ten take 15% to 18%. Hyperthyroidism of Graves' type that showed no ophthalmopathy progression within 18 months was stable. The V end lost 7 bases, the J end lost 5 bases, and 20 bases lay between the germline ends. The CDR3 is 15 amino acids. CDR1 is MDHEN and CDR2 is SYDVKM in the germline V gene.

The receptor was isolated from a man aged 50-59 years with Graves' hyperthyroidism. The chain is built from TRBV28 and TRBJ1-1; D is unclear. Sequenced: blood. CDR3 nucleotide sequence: TGTGCCAGCACCTCCCCGTTCGTGAGCAGTACTGAAGCTTTCTTT. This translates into CASTSPFVSSTEAFF.